One sample yielded the 26 T cell receptor beta chains listed below, sequenced in a study of radiation and T cells in renal cell carcinoma (dated by TCRdb to the early 2020s). The library was prepared using the immunoSEQ multiplex PCR assay. TCRdb provides this immuneACCESS table in a form limited to in-frame rearrangements. Some clones are lacking; in checked studies, under half of them reflect an unresolved V gene, and why the rest are absent is not known. This sample holds some 150,000 clones; approximately 86% were observed only once. The top ten clonotypes cover around a sixth of the sample. Taken with the paper, the label for time point translates to: blood 4 weeks post-SBRT, at nephrectomy. This specimen's treatment or condition label, interpreted: 15 Gy SBRT to primary tumor, nephrectomy 4 weeks later. Sequenced here: blood, sampled from a patient whose treatment included radiotherapy and nephrectomy. Receptors were obtained from a woman aged 45-65 years with renal cell carcinoma.

Here the CDR3 DNA reads TGTGCCTCCGGGGAGGCGGGCGGGGAGCTGTTTTTT. It encodes CASGEAGGELFF. The chain is built from TRBV7-2 and TRBJ2-2, with TRBD2 as a possible D gene (6 bases). The CDR3 has 12 amino acids. V was cut by 11 bases and J by 7 bases, with 14 bases left in between. Germline assignment: CDR1 SGHTA and CDR2 FQGNSA.

This clone was seen a single time. The chain is built from TRBV6-5 and TRBJ1-2, with D unclear. CDR1 is MNHEY, CDR2 SVGAGI, per germline. This CDR3 is 12 amino acids long. Trimming removed 4 bases from V and 7 bases from J, with 10 bases in between. The CDR3 coding sequence is TGTGCCAGCAGTTCCCTGGACCTTGGCTACACCTTC. It codes for CASSSLDLGYTF.

This sequence joins TRBV6-5 and TRBJ2-3, with 10 bases aligning to TRBD1. Germline CDR1 MNHEY, CDR2 SVGAGI. V shed 6 bases and J 6 bases; nucleotides not matched to a gene: 6. The CDR3 runs 14 residues. The CDR3 DNA reads TGTGCCAGCAGCAGGGACAGGGGAGGCGATACGCAGTATTTT. This translates into CASSRDRGGDTQYF.

V gene TRBV7-2 combines with J gene TRBJ1-5; maybe TRBD1 (6 bases). This CDR3 has 15 amino acids. V lost 6 bases, J lost 4 bases, and 16 bases lay in between. In germline, CDR1 is SGHTA, CDR2 FQGNSA. The CDR3 coding sequence is TGTGCCAGCAGGACAGGTGCAGGGTCTAATCAGCCCCAGCATTTT. It is translated as CASRTGAGSNQPQHF.

V gene TRBV11-3 combines with J gene TRBJ1-3; D is perhaps TRBD1 (6 bases). CDR1 and CDR2 from the germline V gene are SGHNT and YENEEA. V shed 5 bases and J shed 2 bases, with 10 bases lying between them. This CDR3 has 14 residues. The CDR3 DNA follows: TGTGCCAGCAGCAAGGGGGGGACTGGAAACACCATATATTTT. It encodes CASSKGGTGNTIYF.

This clone was counted only a few times. Other nucleotide sequences from this sample produce the same CDR3. The chain uses TRBV5-8 and TRBJ1-1, with D uncertain. This CDR3 comprises 14 residues. Trimming shortened V by 0 bases and J by 2 bases, and 8 bases separated the two germline ends. Looked up from germline, CDR1 is SGHTS and CDR2 is YDEGEE. The CDR3 DNA reads as TGTGCCAGCAGCTTGGAGTCAGGTAACACTGAAGCTTTCTTT. Translated, it gives CASSLESGNTEAFF. Drawing the rest from reference TRBV5-8 and TRBJ1-1, the complete variable domain is EAGVTQSPTHLIKTRGQQATLRCSPISGHTSVYWYQQALGLGLQFLLWYDEGEERNRGNFPPRFSGRQFPNYSSELNVNALELEDSALYLCASSLESGNTEAFFGQGTRLTVV.

The chain has TRBV5-5 and TRBJ1-4, with D uncertain. The V end lost 0 bases, the J end lost 1 base, and 7 bases lay between the germline ends. Germline V lookup: CDR1 SGHKS, CDR2 YYEKEE (reference sequence). This CDR3 has 15 residues. CDR3 in amino acids: CASSLDRGTNEKLFF. The CDR3 DNA sequence: TGTGCCAGCAGCTTGGATCGGGGAACTAATGAAAAACTGTTTTTT.

The rearrangement joins TRBV7-2 to TRBJ2-3, with D perhaps TRBD1 or TRBD2 (5 bases each). CDR1 and CDR2 (germline): SGHTA, FQGNSA. The CDR3 sequence is 15 residues long. Trimming cost V 5 bases and J 4 bases, with 16 bases left between them. CDR3 in amino acids: CASSPFGAGADTQYF. The CDR3 bases are TGTGCCAGCAGCCCCTTTGGGGCGGGCGCAGATACGCAGTATTTT. Combining the CDR3 with reference TRBV7-2 and TRBJ2-3 gives the whole variable domain GAGVSQSPSNKVTEKGKDVELRCDPISGHTALYWYRQSLGQGLEFLIYFQGNSAPDKSGLPSDRFSAERTGGSVSTLTIQRTQQEDSAVYLCASSPFGAGADTQYFGPGTRLTVL.

This chain joins TRBV6-1 and TRBJ1-1; possibly TRBD1 for D (6 bases). The CDR3 spans 14 residues. Germline V lookup: CDR1 MNHNS, CDR2 SASEGT. V was pared by 5 bases and J by 4 bases, with 14 bases between. CDR3 bases: TGTGCCAGCAGTTTTACAGGGTCTGCCACTGAAGCTTTCTTT. Its protein is CASSFTGSATEAFF.

This chain uses TRBV5-1 with TRBJ1-1; tentatively, D is TRBD1 (5 bases). From germline, CDR1 is SGHRS and CDR2 YFSETQ. V lost 3 bases to trimming and J lost 0 bases, with 6 bases between them. This CDR3 has 13 residues. The CDR3 region is CASSWGVNTEAFF. The CDR3 DNA reads as TGCGCCAGCAGCTGGGGGGTGAACACTGAAGCTTTCTTT.

The V call is TRBV28, the J call TRBJ2-7, with D possibly matching TRBD2 (6 bases). The length of the CDR3 is 13 residues. The germline V gene encodes CDR1 MDHEN and CDR2 SYDVKM. V gave up 7 bases and J gave up 1 base, with 11 bases separating them. CDR3 in DNA: TGTGCCAGCATCCCGGGGAGGTCCTACGAGCAGTACTTC. Its translation: CASIPGRSYEQYF.

The rearrangement links TRBV5-1 to TRBJ2-5, with TRBD2 identical over 12 bases. This CDR3 spans 16 amino acids. Germline trimming cut 4 bases from V and 5 bases from J; bases unmatched to any gene: 9. From germline, CDR1 is SGHRS and CDR2 YFSETQ. The CDR3 loop reads CASSREILAGGETQYF. In DNA, the CDR3 is TGCGCCAGCAGCAGAGAGATCCTAGCGGGAGGGGAGACCCAGTACTTC.

V usage is TRBV7-8 and J usage is TRBJ2-1; D may be TRBD1 (6 bases). CDR3 size: 16 residues. V was trimmed by 5 bases and J by 3 bases, leaving 17 bases between them. Looked up from germline, CDR1 is SGHVS and CDR2 is FQNEAQ. This CDR3 is CASSLNRDIFYNEQFF. DNA of the CDR3: TGTGCCAGCAGCCTAAACCGGGACATATTCTACAATGAGCAGTTCTTC.

The DNA for the CDR3 is TGCAGCGTTGAAGAGCCAGGCTACACCTTC. Its protein product is CSVEEPGYTF. The J gene is TRBJ1-2, the V gene TRBV29-1; D call uncertain. CDR1 and CDR2 (germline): SQVTM, ANQGSEA. The CDR3 extends over 10 amino acids. V was pared by 0 bases and J by 8 bases, with 4 bases between.

The chain carries TRBV25-1 and TRBJ1-4; perhaps TRBD1 as D (6 bases). This CDR3 has 16 amino acids. Germline V CDR1 and CDR2: MGHDK, SYGVNS. V lost 5 bases, J lost 5 bases, and 18 bases lay in between. CDR3 DNA sequence: TGTGCCAGCAGTCACAGGGTTGGAGGGAAAAATGAAAAACTGTTTTTT. Its translation: CASSHRVGGKNEKLFF.

On this clone itself: The sample carries other DNA sequences with the same CDR3. The chain uses TRBV11-2 and TRBJ2-2; D might be TRBD2 (5 bases). The CDR3 is 13 residues long. The ends were cut back, 3 bases at V and 5 bases at J, with 7 bases in the middle. CDR1 is SGHAT and CDR2 is FQNNGV in the germline V gene. The CDR3 reads CASSFGGTGELFF. The CDR3 DNA is TGTGCCAGCAGCTTCGGCGGGACCGGGGAGCTGTTTTTT.

The rearrangement links TRBV5-1 to TRBJ2-7, with D perhaps matching TRBD1 (5 bases). Trimming cost V 4 bases and J 4 bases, with 9 bases left between them. Germline V gives CDR1 SGHRS, CDR2 YFSETQ. This CDR3 is built from 12 residues. CDR3: CASSIDSYEQYF. CDR3 DNA sequence: TGCGCCAGCAGCATAGACAGTTACGAGCAGTACTTC.

With respect to this clone: Other DNA sequences in this sample translate to the same CDR3. The chain has TRBV7-2 and TRBJ1-3, with D possibly matching TRBD1 (6 bases). The CDR3 runs to 14 residues. Germline values: CDR1 SGHTA, CDR2 FQGNSA. With 1 base removed from V and 4 bases from J, the gap between germline ends came to 8 bases. The CDR3 DNA is TGTGCCAGCAGCTTAGGGGGGGCCGGAAACACCATATATTTT. This sequence encodes CASSLGGAGNTIYF.

This CDR3 is CASSYSMRSNEQFF. CDR3 bases: TGTGCCAGCAGTTACTCGATGCGATCCAATGAGCAGTTCTTC. This chain uses TRBV6-5 with TRBJ2-1; D remains unclear. CDR3 length: 14 amino acids. Germline assignment: CDR1 MNHEY and CDR2 SVGAGI. The V and J ends lost 0 bases and 6 bases respectively, with 9 bases between them.

The chain is built from TRBV19 and TRBJ1-5, with 7 nucleotides matching TRBD1. The trim removed 8 bases at V and 1 base at J, leaving 8 bases unmatched. CDR3 length: 15 residues. Germline values: CDR1 LNHDA, CDR2 SQIVND (reference sequence). CDR3 residues: CASGRQGISNQPQHF. The CDR3 region has the DNA TGTGCCAGTGGGAGACAGGGAATAAGCAATCAGCCCCAGCATTTT.

CDR3 amino acids: CASRALANTGELFF. The CDR3, as DNA: TGTGCCAGCAGGGCCCTAGCGAACACCGGGGAGCTGTTTTTT. V usage is TRBV25-1 and J usage is TRBJ2-2; D is ambiguous. Per the germline V gene, CDR1 is MGHDK and CDR2 is SYGVNS. The CDR3 is 14 amino acids. V lost 6 bases and J lost 0, with 8 bases in between.

This chain uses TRBV18 with TRBJ1-2, with D possibly matching TRBD1 (5 bases). In germline, CDR1 is KGHSH, CDR2 LQKENI. CDR3 length: 16 residues. The ends were cut back, 2 bases at V and 3 bases at J, with 16 bases in the middle. The DNA of the CDR3 is TGTGCCAGCTCACCAATCTTTGACAGTTCGTACTATGGCTACACCTTC. It translates to CASSPIFDSSYYGYTF. Full variable domain (missing parts from reference TRBV18 and TRBJ1-2): NAGVMQNPRHLVRRRGQEARLRCSPMKGHSHVYWYRQLPEEGLKFMVYLQKENIIDESGMPKERFSAEFPKEGPSILRIQQVVRGDSAAYFCASSPIFDSSYYGYTFGSGTRLTVV.

The chain employs TRBV9 and TRBJ2-7; maybe TRBD2 (6 bases). Trimming removed 0 bases at V and 2 bases at J, with 9 bases between. CDR1 and CDR2 (germline): SGDLS, YYNGEE. The CDR3 has 14 amino acids. The CDR3 nucleotides are TGTGCCAGCAGCGTAGATCCGGGGGCCTACGAGCAGTACTTC. Translated, it gives CASSVDPGAYEQYF.

V and J are TRBV4-3 and TRBJ2-1, with no clear D. The CDR3 loop spans 14 amino acids. V dropped 2 bases and J dropped 12 bases, with 17 bases sitting between them. The germline CDR1 and CDR2 sequences are LGHNA and YSLEER. The CDR3 bases are TGCGCCAGCAGCCAAAGTAGGGCAGCCGGTTGGCAGTTCTTC. Translated: CASSQSRAAGWQFF.

V usage is TRBV11-1 and J usage is TRBJ1-3, with unresolved D. There are 17 residues in the CDR3. Germline values: CDR1 SGHAT, CDR2 FQDESV (reference sequence). Trimming left V 4 bases short and J 0 bases short, with 16 bases between. The chain's CDR3 is CASSSRLWAASGNTIYF. As DNA, the CDR3 is TGTGCCAGCAGCTCCCGGCTATGGGCCGCCTCTGGAAACACCATATATTTT.

CDR3 nucleotides: TGTGCCAGCAGCCGCGACAGGGCCACTACGAACACTGAAGCTTTCTTT. Residues: CASSRDRATTNTEAFF. The V gene is TRBV7-9, the J gene TRBJ1-1; 7 bases agree with TRBD1. The CDR3 extends over 16 amino acids. Germline V CDR1 and CDR2: SEHNR, FQNEAQ (reference sequence). The J segment lost 1 base and the V segment lost 5 bases, leaving 10 bases of the junction unmatched.